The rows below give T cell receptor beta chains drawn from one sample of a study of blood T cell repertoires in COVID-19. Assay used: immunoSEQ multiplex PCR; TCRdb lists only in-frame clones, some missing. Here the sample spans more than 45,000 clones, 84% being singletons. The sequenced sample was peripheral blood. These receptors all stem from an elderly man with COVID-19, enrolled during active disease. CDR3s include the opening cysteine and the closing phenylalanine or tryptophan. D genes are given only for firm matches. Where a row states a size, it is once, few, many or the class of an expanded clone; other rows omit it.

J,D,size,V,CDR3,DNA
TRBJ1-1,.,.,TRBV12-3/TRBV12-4,CASTPNRDTEAFF,TGTGCCAGCACCCCCAACAGGGACACTGAAGCTTTCTTT
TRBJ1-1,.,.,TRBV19,CASRPRPGGTEAFF,TGTGCCAGTAGGCCGCGCCCGGGGGGCACTGAAGCTTTCTTT
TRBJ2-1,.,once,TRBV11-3,CASSLGSTANEQFF,TGTGCCAGCAGCTTAGGGTCGACAGCCAATGAGCAGTTCTTC
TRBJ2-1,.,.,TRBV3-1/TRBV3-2,CASSQPLLGGNEQFF,TGTGCCAGCAGCCAACCTCTCCTGGGAGGCAATGAGCAGTTCTTC
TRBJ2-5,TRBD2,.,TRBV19,CASSISVGRGETQYF,TGTGCCAGTAGTATTAGTGTGGGGAGGGGTGAGACCCAGTACTTC
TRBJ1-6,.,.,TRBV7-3,CASSLSPAGVGNSPLHF,TGTGCCAGCAGCTTAAGCCCGGCGGGGGTGGGGAATTCACCCCTCCACTTT
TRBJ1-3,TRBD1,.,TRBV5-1,CASSLAGTGFGNTIYF,TGCGCCAGCAGCTTGGCCGGGACAGGTTTTGGAAACACCATATATTTT
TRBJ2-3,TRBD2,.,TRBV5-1,CASSLGGGGTDTQYF,TGCGCCAGCAGCTTAGGCGGGGGGGGCACAGATACGCAGTATTTT
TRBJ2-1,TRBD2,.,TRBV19,CASSIPSAGGVHEQFF,TGTGCCAGTAGTATCCCCTCAGCGGGAGGGGTACATGAGCAGTTCTTC
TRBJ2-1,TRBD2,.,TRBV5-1,CASSFRLAGVSGNEQFF,TGCGCCAGCAGCTTCCGGCTAGCGGGGGTCTCGGGCAATGAGCAGTTCTTC
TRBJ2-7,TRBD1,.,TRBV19,CASNPGQGASEQYF,TGTGCCAGTAATCCGGGACAGGGGGCCAGCGAGCAGTACTTC
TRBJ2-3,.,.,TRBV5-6,CASRLWGPITDTQYF,TGTGCCAGCAGGTTGTGGGGCCCGATCACAGATACGCAGTATTTT
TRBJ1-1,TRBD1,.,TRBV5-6,CASSLRDRGLAEAFF,TGTGCCAGCAGCTTAAGGGACAGGGGTTTGGCTGAAGCTTTCTTT
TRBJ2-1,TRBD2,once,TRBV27,CASSSLAGAFVNEQFF,TGTGCCAGCAGTTCATTAGCGGGAGCCTTCGTCAATGAGCAGTTCTTC
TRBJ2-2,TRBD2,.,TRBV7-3,CASSQLAIGTGELFF,TGTGCCAGCAGCCAACTAGCGATCGGCACCGGGGAGCTGTTTTTT
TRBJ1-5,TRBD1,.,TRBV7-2,CASSSLGDSRNQPQHF,TGTGCCAGCAGCTCCCTAGGGGACAGCCGAAATCAGCCCCAGCATTTT
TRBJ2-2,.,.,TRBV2,CAGRVTTTGELFF,TGTGCCGGGCGGGTGACTACGACCGGGGAGCTGTTTTTT
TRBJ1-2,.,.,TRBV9,CASSPWGGSNYGYTF,TGTGCCAGCAGCCCCTGGGGGGGGTCTAACTATGGCTACACCTTC
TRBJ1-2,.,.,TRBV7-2,CASSFGGRGNYGYTF,TGTGCCAGCAGCTTTGGGGGGCGGGGGAACTATGGCTACACCTTC
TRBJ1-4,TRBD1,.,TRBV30,CAWSLRGQLGEKLFF,TGTGCCTGGTCCCTCAGGGGACAGCTAGGCGAAAAACTGTTTTTT
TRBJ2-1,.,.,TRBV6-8,CASSSSSLRGEQFF,TGTGCCAGCAGTTCGTCCTCATTGAGAGGTGAGCAGTTCTTC
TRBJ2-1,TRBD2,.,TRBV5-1,CASSLGLAGYNEQFF,TGCGCCAGCAGCTTGGGACTAGCGGGCTACAATGAGCAGTTCTTC
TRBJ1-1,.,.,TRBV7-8,CASSFGVGTEAFF,TGTGCCAGCAGCTTCGGGGTCGGCACTGAAGCTTTCTTT
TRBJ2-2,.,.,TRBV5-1,CASSFTSLAGELFF,TGCGCCAGCAGCTTTACTAGCTTGGCCGGGGAGCTGTTTTTT
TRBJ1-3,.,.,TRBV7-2,CASSLTASGSGNTIYF,TGTGCCAGCAGCCTGACTGCCTCGGGGTCTGGAAACACCATATATTTT
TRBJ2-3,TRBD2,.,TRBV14,CASSPKRASGGDTQYF,TGTGCCAGCAGCCCCAAAAGGGCTAGCGGGGGGGATACGCAGTATTTT
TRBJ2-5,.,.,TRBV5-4,CASSLKLSQETQYF,TGTGCCAGCAGCTTGAAGCTCTCCCAAGAGACCCAGTACTTC
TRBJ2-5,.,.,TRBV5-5,CVSSLAPGETQYF,TGTGTCAGCAGCTTGGCTCCGGGAGAGACCCAGTACTTC
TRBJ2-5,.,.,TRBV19,CASSLDSQETQYF,TGTGCCAGTAGTTTGGACAGTCAAGAGACCCAGTACTTC
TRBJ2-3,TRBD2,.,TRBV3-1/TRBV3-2,CASSPGLAGITDTQYF,TGTGCCAGCAGCCCCGGACTAGCGGGAATCACAGATACGCAGTATTTT
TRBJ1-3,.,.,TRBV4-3,CASSQVQGPSGNTIYF,TGCGCCAGCAGCCAGGTACAGGGACCCTCTGGAAACACCATATATTTT
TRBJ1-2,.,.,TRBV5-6,CASREVAGVNYGYTF,TGTGCCAGCAGGGAGGTGGCAGGGGTTAACTATGGCTACACCTTC
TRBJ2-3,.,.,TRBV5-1,CASSFGTAGTDTQYF,TGCGCCAGCAGCTTCGGGACTGCGGGCACAGATACGCAGTATTTT
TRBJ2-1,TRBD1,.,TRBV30,CAWTGTGRNEQFF,TGTGCCTGGACCGGGACAGGGAGGAATGAGCAGTTCTTC
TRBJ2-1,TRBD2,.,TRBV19,CASSTSGNEQFF,TGTGCCAGTAGTACTAGCGGGAATGAGCAGTTCTTC
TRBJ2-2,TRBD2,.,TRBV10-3,CATTSGSTGELFF,TGTGCCACGACTAGCGGGAGTACCGGGGAGCTGTTTTTT
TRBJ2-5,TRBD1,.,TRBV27,CASSRTPAGTGGLETQYF,TGTGCCAGTTCTCGGACCCCCGCCGGGACAGGGGGTTTGGAGACCCAGTACTTC
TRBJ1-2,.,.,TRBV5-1,CASSLDGDYGYTF,TGCGCCAGCAGCTTGGACGGGGACTATGGCTACACCTTC
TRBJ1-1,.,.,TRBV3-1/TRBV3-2,CASSRLAGNTEAFF,TGTGCCAGCAGCCGGCTGGCGGGGAACACTGAAGCTTTCTTT
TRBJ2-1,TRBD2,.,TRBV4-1,CASSLRLAGGLPHEQFF,TGCGCCAGCAGCCTCCGACTAGCGGGGGGGCTTCCCCATGAGCAGTTCTTC
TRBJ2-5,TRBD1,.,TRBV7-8,CASSLLGQGGETQYF,TGTGCCAGCAGCCTATTGGGACAGGGGGGGGAGACCCAGTACTTC
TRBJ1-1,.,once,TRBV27,CASSLAGGSEAFF,TGTGCCAGCAGTTTGGCGGGAGGGAGTGAAGCTTTCTTT
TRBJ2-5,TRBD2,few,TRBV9,CASSVVTSGVWYQETQYF,TGTGCCAGCAGCGTAGTTACTAGCGGGGTGTGGTACCAAGAGACCCAGTACTTC
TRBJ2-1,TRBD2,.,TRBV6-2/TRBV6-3,CASSYSVRLAAPTRYEQFF,TGTGCCAGCAGTTACTCGGTTCGACTAGCGGCTCCCACGCGGTATGAGCAGTTCTTC
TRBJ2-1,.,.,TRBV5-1,CASSLDGGFGEQFF,TGCGCCAGCAGCTTGGACGGGGGTTTCGGTGAGCAGTTCTTC
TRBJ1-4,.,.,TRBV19,CASSIGGLNSGEKLFF,TGTGCCAGTAGTATAGGGGGACTCAATTCGGGCGAAAAACTGTTTTTT
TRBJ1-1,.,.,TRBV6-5,CASGGALNTEAFF,TGTGCCAGCGGAGGGGCCTTGAACACTGAAGCTTTCTTT
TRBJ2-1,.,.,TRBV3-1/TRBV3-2,CASSPSGAGSYNEQFF,TGTGCCAGCAGCCCCTCGGGTGCCGGCTCCTACAATGAGCAGTTCTTC
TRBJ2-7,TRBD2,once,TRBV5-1,CASSRRGGASYEQYF,TGCGCCAGCAGCCGTCGCGGGGGGGCCTCCTACGAGCAGTACTTC
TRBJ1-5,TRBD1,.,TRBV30,CAWSPDRGNQPQHF,TGTGCCTGGAGTCCGGACAGGGGGAATCAGCCCCAGCATTTT
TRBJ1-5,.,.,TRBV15,CATSNSGRGATEPQHF,TGTGCCACCAGCAACTCCGGACGGGGGGCAACTGAGCCCCAGCATTTT
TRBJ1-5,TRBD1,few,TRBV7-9,CASSLGSGGTNQPQHF,TGTGCCAGCAGCTTAGGTTCAGGGGGAACCAATCAGCCCCAGCATTTT
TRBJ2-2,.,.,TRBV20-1,CSAYRTGELFF,TGCAGTGCCTACCGAACCGGGGAGCTGTTTTTT
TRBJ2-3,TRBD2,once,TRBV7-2,CASSFIAGGPDTQYF,TGTGCCAGCAGCTTCATAGCGGGAGGGCCGGATACGCAGTATTTT